This T cell receptor (beta chain) was recorded in a study of shared clonotypes between healthy human individuals. Study context: Three plates were used per donor for CD4 naive, three for CD4 memory, two for CD8 naive and one for CD8 memory.

General study points: Incomplete sequencing of sorted subsets was indicated by rarefaction despite large depth.

A remark on this clone: The antigen remains undetermined. A read error is possible here, since a much larger clone lies one base away. The same CDR3 can be traced to other DNA sequences in this sample.

Assay used: immunoSEQ multiplex PCR; TCRdb lists only in-frame clones, some missing. The top ten hold over 0.8% of the sample, which has around 1.1 million clones, 60% to 85% seen once. Sequencing was carried out using memory CD4+ T cells from PBMCs. Described subset: CD45RA-negative fraction. The sequence came from a man aged 18 to 30 in good health. Some clones in this sample may be carry-over from other donors' samples.

The CDR3 sequence: CASSLGAGNTEAFF. CDR3 sequence (DNA): TGCGCCAGCAGCTTGGGGGCCGGGAACACTGAAGCTTTCTTT. The rearrangement joins TRBV5-1 to TRBJ1-1, with D uncertain. V lost 0 bases to trimming and J lost 1 base, with 7 bases between them. Germline CDR1 SGHRS, CDR2 YFSETQ. The CDR3 extends over 14 amino acids.